This T cell receptor beta chain originates from a study of CD8 T cells in Susac syndrome. Study-wide results and limits: Only a relatively small number of individuals were included in the TCR sequencing and HLA analysis.

The V gene end was trimmed by 7 bases and the J gene end by 5 bases; junction bases not matched to a gene: 10. CDR3 length: 15 residues. The germline V gene encodes CDR1 MNHEY and CDR2 SVGEGT. A quantity of roughly 0.5 to 1 ug RNA underwent reverse transcription using random hexamers. The TCR beta CDR3 was amplified by immunoSEQ multiplex PCR across 54 Vbeta, 13 Jbeta. Using its own MiXCR run on the immunoSEQ multiplex PCR reads, TCRdb lists one record per CDR3 protein. This sample has 160,000 or so distinct CDR3 sequences, with over 85% found just once. For this clonotype: Its antigen is undetermined.

This TCR was recovered from a human donor in good health. The material sequenced was CD4+ T cells from PBMCs. J is TRBJ2-1 and V is TRBV6-2 or TRBV6-3; 8 bases map to TRBD2. CDR3 sequence (DNA): TGTGCCAGCATCTTTCGGGGGGGGCCCAACAATGAGCAGTTCTTC. Translation gives CASIFRGGPNNEQFF.